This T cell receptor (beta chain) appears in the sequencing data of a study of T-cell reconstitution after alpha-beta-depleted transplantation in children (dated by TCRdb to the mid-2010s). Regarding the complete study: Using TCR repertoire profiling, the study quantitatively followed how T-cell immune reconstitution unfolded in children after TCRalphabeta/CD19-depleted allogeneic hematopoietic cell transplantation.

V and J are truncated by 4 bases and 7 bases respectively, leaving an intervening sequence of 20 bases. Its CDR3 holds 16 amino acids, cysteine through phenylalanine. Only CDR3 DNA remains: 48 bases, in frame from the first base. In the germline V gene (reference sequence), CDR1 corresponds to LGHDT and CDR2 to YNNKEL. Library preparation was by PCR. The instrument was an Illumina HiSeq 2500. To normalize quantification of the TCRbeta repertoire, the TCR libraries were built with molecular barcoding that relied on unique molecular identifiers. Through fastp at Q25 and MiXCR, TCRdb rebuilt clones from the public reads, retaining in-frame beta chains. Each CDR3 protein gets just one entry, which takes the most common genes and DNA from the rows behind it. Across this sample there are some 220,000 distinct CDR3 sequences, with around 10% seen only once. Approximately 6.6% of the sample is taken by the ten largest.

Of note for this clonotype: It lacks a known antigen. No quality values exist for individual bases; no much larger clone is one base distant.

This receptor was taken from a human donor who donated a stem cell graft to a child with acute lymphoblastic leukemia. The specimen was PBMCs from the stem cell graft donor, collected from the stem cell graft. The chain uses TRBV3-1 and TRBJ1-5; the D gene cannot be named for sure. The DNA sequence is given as TGTGCCAGCAGCCCCTTCGGTCAAGGTGTTGGGCAGCCCCAGCATTTT. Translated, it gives CASSPFGQGVGQPQHF. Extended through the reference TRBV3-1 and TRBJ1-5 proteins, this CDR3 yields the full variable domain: DTAVSQTPKYLVTQMGNDKSIKCEQNLGHDTMYWYKQDSKKFLKIMFSYNNKELIINETVPNRFSPKSPDKAHLNLHINSLELGDSAVYFCASSPFGQGVGQPQHFGDGTRLSIL.